This T cell receptor (beta chain) emerged from a study of T cell repertoires in cytomegalovirus infection. At the level of the study: Recently identified HLA-C-restricted CMV epitopes were among the peptides used. Study-level findings and limits: Identification of carriers of CMV plus the relevant HLA was performed using cumulative public TCR beta family frequency.

Trimming took off 3 bases at V and 5 bases at J, with 10 bases between the two ends. CDR3 size: 13 residues. Per the germline V gene, CDR1 is SGHNT and CDR2 is YYREEE (reference sequence). This clonotype was observed a single time. What it binds is not known. Using its own MiXCR run on the reads, TCRdb lists one record per CDR3 protein. The sample includes some 800,000 distinct CDR3 sequences, around 29% seen only once; the top ten take about an eighth. The sample was cultured CD8+ T cells from PBMCs, taken from culture after CMV antigen stimulation. This TCR derives from a human donor in good health (CMV status not recorded). Some clones in this sample may be carry-over from other donors' samples. The J gene is TRBJ2-3, the V gene TRBV5-4; D possibly uses TRBD1 or TRBD2 (5 bases each). CDR3 sequence (DNA): TGTGCCAGCAGCTGGGGACCCTTAGATACGCAGTATTTT. This codes for CASSWGPLDTQYF.